Shown below are 9 T cell receptor beta chains from a single sample sequenced in a study of blood T cell repertoires in COVID-19 (dated by TCRdb to the early 2020s). Receptor amplification or capture employed the immunoSEQ multiplex PCR assay. The clones in this table, taken by TCRdb from immuneACCESS, are in-frame only. Not every clone is retained; where verified, under half of the shortfall comes from an unresolved V gene, and the cause of the rest is unknown. The sample table shows under 200,000 clones, and 86% are seen once. The biggest ten clones account for about 6.5% of the sample. Material for sequencing was peripheral blood. These receptors came from a woman over 75 in a cohort sampled during active or convalescent COVID-19.

The chain is built from TRBV7-2 and TRBJ1-2; tentative D call: TRBD1 (6 bases). Per germline, CDR1 SGHTA and CDR2 FQGNSA. Trimming took off 5 bases at V and 4 bases at J, with 14 bases between the two ends. The CDR3 extends over 14 amino acids. The CDR3 DNA follows: TGTGCCAGCAGCCCAGGGGACCGAATCTATGGCTACACCTTC. Encoded protein: CASSPGDRIYGYTF. The entire variable domain, with the rest obtained from reference TRBV7-2 and TRBJ1-2, is as follows: GAGVSQSPSNKVTEKGKDVELRCDPISGHTALYWYRQSLGQGLEFLIYFQGNSAPDKSGLPSDRFSAERTGGSVSTLTIQRTQQEDSAVYLCASSPGDRIYGYTFGSGTRLTVV.

The chain joins TRBV28 to TRBJ1-3; TRBD1 agrees at 7 bases. Germline CDR1 MDHEN, CDR2 SYDVKM. Trimming at V came to 1 base and at J to 3 bases, leaving 9 bases not matched to a gene. The CDR3 sequence is 17 residues long. The CDR3 DNA follows: TGTGCCAGCAGTTTATCGGGAGGGGGCGCATTTGGAAACACCATATATTTT. It is translated as CASSLSGGGAFGNTIYF.

The CDR3 DNA reads TGTGCCAGCAGCTTATGGGGAGGATATTCAGGAGAGACCCAGTACTTC. It encodes CASSLWGGYSGETQYF. The rearrangement joins TRBV7-2 to TRBJ2-5; TRBD2 is a possible D gene (6 bases). V was cut by 2 bases and J by 4 bases, with 17 bases left in between. The CDR3 sequence is 16 residues long. Germline CDR1 and CDR2: SGHTA and FQGNSA.

The CDR3 coding sequence is TGTGCCAGCAGTTTTGGAGCGGGGGGGCCGGGCGGGGAGCTGTTTTTT. Translation: CASSFGAGGPGGELFF. V usage is TRBV28 and J usage is TRBJ2-2; TRBD2 matches 10 bases. CDR1 is MDHEN and CDR2 is SYDVKM in the germline V gene. Germline trimming cut 3 bases from V and 7 bases from J; bases unmatched to any gene: 8. The CDR3 is 16 residues long.

This chain joins TRBV7-9 and TRBJ2-7; 9 bases match TRBD1. The CDR3 runs 14 residues. CDR1 is SEHNR and CDR2 is FQNEAQ in the germline V gene (reference sequence). With 5 bases clipped from V and 3 bases from J, the junction kept 5 bases outside the gene matches. The CDR3 loop reads CASSTGDRVYEQYF. CDR3 coding DNA: TGTGCCAGCAGCACGGGGGACAGGGTCTACGAGCAGTACTTC.

The genes are TRBV15 and TRBJ2-1; D possibly corresponds to TRBD2 (6 bases). Germline CDR1 reads LNHNV; CDR2 reads YYDKDF (reference sequence). V lost 3 bases and J 10 bases, leaving 10 bases between the germline ends. The CDR3 length is 12 residues. The CDR3 protein is CATSSSGEEQFF. The CDR3 DNA reads TGTGCCACCAGCAGCTCGGGGGAAGAGCAGTTCTTC.

This clone was observed a few times. This chain uses TRBV19 with TRBJ2-6; D gene ambiguous. Per germline, CDR1 LNHDA and CDR2 SQIVND (reference sequence). Trimming shortened V by 2 bases and J by 2 bases, and 7 bases separated the two germline ends. The CDR3 totals 15 residues. The CDR3, as DNA: TGTGCCAGTAGTATACAGATAACTGGGGCCAACGTCCTGACTTTC. Its protein product is CASSIQITGANVLTF. Combining the CDR3 with reference TRBV19 and TRBJ2-6 gives the whole variable domain DGGITQSPKYLFRKEGQNVTLSCEQNLNHDAMYWYRQDPGQGLRLIYYSQIVNDFQKGDIAEGYSVSREKKESFPLTVTSAQKNPTAFYLCASSIQITGANVLTFGAGSRLTVL.

This sequence joins TRBV5-4 and TRBJ2-1, with 9 bases fitting TRBD1. The germline V gene encodes CDR1 SGHNT and CDR2 YYREEE (reference sequence). Trimming took 0 bases from V and 8 from J; bases not matched to a gene: 12. The CDR3 has 17 residues. The CDR3 DNA reads TGTGCCAGCAGCTTGGCCGAACTACAGGGGGCTAAGTATGAGCAGTTCTTC. Its protein product is CASSLAELQGAKYEQFF. The full variable domain, completed using reference TRBV5-4 and TRBJ2-1, is ETGVTQSPTHLIKTRGQQVTLRCSSQSGHNTVSWYQQALGQGPQFIFQYYREEENGRGNFPPRFSGLQFPNYSSELNVNALELDDSALYLCASSLAELQGAKYEQFFGPGTRLTVL.

The chain employs TRBV19 and TRBJ1-2; D unresolved. V dropped 7 bases and J dropped 3 bases, with 15 bases sitting between them. This CDR3 has 14 amino acids. The V gene's germline CDR1 is LNHDA and CDR2 SQIVND (reference sequence). CDR3 region: CASKFRGSDYGYTF. CDR3 in DNA: TGTGCCAGTAAGTTTCGGGGTTCCGACTATGGCTACACCTTC.